A selection of T cell receptor beta chains follows, all from one sample in a study of T cell repertoires in cytomegalovirus infection. A single record per CDR3 protein comes from TCRdb applying MiXCR to the reads. The profile covers roughly 860,000 distinct CDR3 sequences, with around a third appearing a single time and around 12% taken by the ten largest. The antigens for these receptors are not known. Source: cultured CD8+ T cells from PBMCs, taken from culture after CMV antigen stimulation. Every receptor here comes from a human donor in good health (CMV status not recorded). Some clones in this sample may be carry-over from other donors' samples. Each CDR3 is given with its conserved first and last residue. A D gene is named only where the DNA matches it firmly. The size entry is marked missing in some rows and otherwise reads once, few, many or a size class.

size,J,D,V,DNA,CDR3
many,TRBJ2-5,TRBD2,TRBV7-8,TGTGCCAGCAGCTTCGATAGACTAGCGGGGGCTCAAGAGACCCAGTACTTC,CASSFDRLAGAQETQYF
once,TRBJ2-5,TRBD1,TRBV5-3,TGTGCCAGAAGGGGACAGGGAATAGAGACCCAGTACTTC,CARRGQGIETQYF
.,TRBJ1-5,.,TRBV12-3/TRBV12-4,TGTGTCAGCAACCTCGACACTAATCAGCCCCAGCATTTT,CVSNLDTNQPQHF
few,TRBJ1-2,.,TRBV12-3/TRBV12-4,TGTGCCAGCAGTGCAGCGTTCAGTCCCTATGGCTACACCTTC,CASSAAFSPYGYTF
.,TRBJ1-5,.,TRBV20-1,TGCAGTGCTAGAGATCTTGGTTTCGGCAATCAGCCCCAGCATTTT,CSARDLGFGNQPQHF
few,TRBJ2-2,TRBD1,TRBV19,TGTGCCAGTAGTACCACAGGGGTGAACACCGGGGAGCTGTTTTTT,CASSTTGVNTGELFF
.,TRBJ2-2,TRBD2,TRBV12-3/TRBV12-4,TGTGCCAGCAGGCCCGGGACTAAGTTCACCGGGGAGCTGTTTTTT,CASRPGTKFTGELFF
few,TRBJ1-6,.,TRBV12-5,TGTGCTAGTGCTTCGATGGGCTCCTATAATTCACCCCTCCACTTT,CASASMGSYNSPLHF
.,TRBJ2-1,TRBD2,TRBV27,TGTGCCAGCAGTTTATCCCGACTAGCGGGAAATGAGCAGTTCTTC,CASSLSRLAGNEQFF
.,TRBJ1-1,.,TRBV5-1,TGCGCCAGCAGCTTGCTCGGGGGCAATACTGGAGGGGACACTGAAGCTTTCTTT,CASSLLGGNTGGDTEAFF
few,TRBJ2-1,.,TRBV7-8,TGTGCCAGCAGCTTAGTCTCGAGGCTTAGAGATGAGCAGTTCTTC,CASSLVSRLRDEQFF
.,TRBJ2-7,.,TRBV10-3,TGTGCCATCAGTGAGTCAGGACTTACCTACGAGCAGTACTTC,CAISESGLTYEQYF
.,TRBJ2-1,.,TRBV6-2/TRBV6-3,TGTGCCAGCAGTTACTGGCTCGATCAGTTCTTC,CASSYWLDQFF
.,TRBJ2-1,.,TRBV12-3/TRBV12-4,TGTGCCAGCAGTTTAGGCCTAGTAGGGTACAATGAGCAGTTCTTC,CASSLGLVGYNEQFF
.,TRBJ1-1,TRBD1,TRBV7-4,TGTGCCAGCAGCTTAGCGCGGTACAGGGGGAACACTGAAGCTTTCTTT,CASSLARYRGNTEAFF
few,TRBJ1-2,.,TRBV7-6,TGTGCCTGCCTCGGGACAAGGGGCTACACCTTC,CACLGTRGYTF
.,TRBJ2-5,.,TRBV11-3,TGTGCCAAAGGACTAGGGGGAGAGACCCAGTACTTC,CAKGLGGETQYF
many,TRBJ2-5,TRBD1,TRBV7-2,TGTGCCAGCAGCTTAGCTGTGACAGGGGGGGTAGAGACCCAGTACTTC,CASSLAVTGGVETQYF
few,TRBJ1-1,.,TRBV7-8,TGTGCCAGCAGCCCAGCTGTTCGGACAGAAGCTTTCTTT,CASSPAVRTEAFF
few,TRBJ2-7,.,TRBV27,TGTGCCAGCAGGGAAGGCCAGAACTACGAGCAGTACTTC,CASREGQNYEQYF
.,TRBJ1-1,.,TRBV7-9,TGTGCCAGCGCTGACCCCTGGGCAGAGAGGAACACTGAAGCTTTCTTT,CASADPWAERNTEAFF
many,TRBJ2-1,.,TRBV6-1,TGTGCCAGCAGTGAAGCCGAGCTTGGTGAGCAGTTCTTC,CASSEAELGEQFF
.,TRBJ2-1,.,TRBV29-1,TGCAGCGGCCTTTACAATGAGCAGTTCTTC,CSGLYNEQFF
few,TRBJ2-3,TRBD1,TRBV19,TGTGCCAGCGGACAGGGGGCAGATACGCAGTATTTT,CASGQGADTQYF